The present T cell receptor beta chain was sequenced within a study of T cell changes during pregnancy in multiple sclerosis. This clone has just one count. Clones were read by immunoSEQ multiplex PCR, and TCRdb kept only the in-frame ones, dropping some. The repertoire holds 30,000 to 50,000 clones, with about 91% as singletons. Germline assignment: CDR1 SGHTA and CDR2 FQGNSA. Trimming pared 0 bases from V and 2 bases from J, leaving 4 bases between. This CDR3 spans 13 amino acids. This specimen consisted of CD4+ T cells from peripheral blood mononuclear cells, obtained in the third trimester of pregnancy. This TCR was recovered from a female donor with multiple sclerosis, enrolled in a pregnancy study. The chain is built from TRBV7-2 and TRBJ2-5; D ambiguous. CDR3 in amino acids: CASSLARQETQYF. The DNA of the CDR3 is TGTGCCAGCAGCTTAGCCAGACAAGAGACCCAGTACTTC.